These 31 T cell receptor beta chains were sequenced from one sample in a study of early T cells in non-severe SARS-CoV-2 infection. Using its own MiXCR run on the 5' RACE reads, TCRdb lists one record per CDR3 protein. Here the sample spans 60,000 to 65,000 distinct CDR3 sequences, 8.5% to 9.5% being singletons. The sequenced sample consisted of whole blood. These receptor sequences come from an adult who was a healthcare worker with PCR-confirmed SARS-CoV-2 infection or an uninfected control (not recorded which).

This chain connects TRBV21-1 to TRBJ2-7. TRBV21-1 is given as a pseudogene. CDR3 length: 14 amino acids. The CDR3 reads CASSKSAGVYEQYV. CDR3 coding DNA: TGTGCCAGCAGCAAATCGGCAGGTGTCTACGAGCAGTACGTC.

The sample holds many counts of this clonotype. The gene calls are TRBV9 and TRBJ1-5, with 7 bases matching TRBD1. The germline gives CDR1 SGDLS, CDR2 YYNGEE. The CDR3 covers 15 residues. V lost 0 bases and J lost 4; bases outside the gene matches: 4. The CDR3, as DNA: TGTGCCAGCAGCGTAGGGGGGACAGAGAATCAGCCCCAGCATTTT. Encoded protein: CASSVGGTENQPQHF. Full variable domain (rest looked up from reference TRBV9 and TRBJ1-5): DSGVTQTPKHLITATGQRVTLRCSPRSGDLSVYWYQQSLDQGLQFLIQYYNGEERAKGNILERFSAQQFPDLHSELNLSSLELGDSALYFCASSVGGTENQPQHFGDGTRLSIL.

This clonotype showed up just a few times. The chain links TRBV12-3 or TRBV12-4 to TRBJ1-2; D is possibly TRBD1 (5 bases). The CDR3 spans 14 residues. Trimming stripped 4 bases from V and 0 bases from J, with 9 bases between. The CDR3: CASSSGTSNYGYTF. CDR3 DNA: TGTGCCAGCAGTTCAGGGACCTCTAACTATGGCTACACCTTC.

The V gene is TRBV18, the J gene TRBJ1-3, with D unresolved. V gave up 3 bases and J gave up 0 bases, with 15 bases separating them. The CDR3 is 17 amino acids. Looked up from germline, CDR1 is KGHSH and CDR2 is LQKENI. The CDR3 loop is CASSPLGGINSGNTIYF. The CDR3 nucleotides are TGTGCCAGCTCACCTCTCGGAGGGATCAACTCTGGAAACACCATATATTTT.

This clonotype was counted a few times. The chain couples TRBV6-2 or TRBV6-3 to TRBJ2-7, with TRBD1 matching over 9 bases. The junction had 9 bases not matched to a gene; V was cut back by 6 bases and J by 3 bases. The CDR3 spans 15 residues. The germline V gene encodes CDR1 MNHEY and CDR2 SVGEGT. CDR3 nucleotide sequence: TGTGCCAGCAGAAAGGCCGGGACAGGGCTCTACGAGCAGTACGTC. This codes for CASRKAGTGLYEQYV.

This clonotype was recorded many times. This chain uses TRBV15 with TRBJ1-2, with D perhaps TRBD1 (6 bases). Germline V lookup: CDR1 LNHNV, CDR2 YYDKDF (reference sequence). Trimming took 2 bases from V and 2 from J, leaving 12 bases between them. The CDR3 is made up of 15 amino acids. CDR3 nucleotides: TGTGCCACCAGCAGACCGACAGGAGTAAACTATGGCTACACCTTC. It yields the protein CATSRPTGVNYGYTF.

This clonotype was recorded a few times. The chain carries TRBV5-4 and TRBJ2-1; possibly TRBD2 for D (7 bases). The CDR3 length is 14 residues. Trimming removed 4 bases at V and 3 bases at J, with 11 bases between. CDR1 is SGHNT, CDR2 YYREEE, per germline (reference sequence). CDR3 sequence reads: CASSRGGVYNEQFF. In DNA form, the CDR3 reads TGTGCCAGCAGCCGAGGGGGGGTCTACAATGAGCAGTTCTTC.

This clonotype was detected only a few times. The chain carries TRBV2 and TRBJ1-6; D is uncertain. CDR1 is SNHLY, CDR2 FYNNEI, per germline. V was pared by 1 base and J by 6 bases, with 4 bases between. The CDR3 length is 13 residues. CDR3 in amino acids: CASSEDSNSPLHF. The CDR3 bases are TGTGCCAGCAGTGAAGACAGTAATTCACCCCTCCACTTT.

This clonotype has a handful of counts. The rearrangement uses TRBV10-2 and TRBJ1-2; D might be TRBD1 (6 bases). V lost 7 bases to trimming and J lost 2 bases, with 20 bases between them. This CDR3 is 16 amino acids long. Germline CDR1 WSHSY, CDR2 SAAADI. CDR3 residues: CASTSIGGATNYGYTF. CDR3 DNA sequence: TGCGCCAGCACTTCCATCGGGGGGGCAACGAACTATGGCTACACCTTC.

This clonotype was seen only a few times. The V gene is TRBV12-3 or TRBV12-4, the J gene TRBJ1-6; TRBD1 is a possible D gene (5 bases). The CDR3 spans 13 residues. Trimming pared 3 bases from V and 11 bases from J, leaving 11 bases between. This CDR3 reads CASSFGGGTPLHF. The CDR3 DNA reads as TGTGCCAGCAGTTTTGGGGGAGGGACACCCCTCCACTTT.

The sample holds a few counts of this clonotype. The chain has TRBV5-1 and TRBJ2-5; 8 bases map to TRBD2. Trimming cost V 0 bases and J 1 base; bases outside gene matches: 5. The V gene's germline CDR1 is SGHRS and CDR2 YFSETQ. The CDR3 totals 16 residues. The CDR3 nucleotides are TGCGCCAGCAGCTTGGACTTAGCGGGGCTCCAAGAGACCCAGTACTTC. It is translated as CASSLDLAGLQETQYF.

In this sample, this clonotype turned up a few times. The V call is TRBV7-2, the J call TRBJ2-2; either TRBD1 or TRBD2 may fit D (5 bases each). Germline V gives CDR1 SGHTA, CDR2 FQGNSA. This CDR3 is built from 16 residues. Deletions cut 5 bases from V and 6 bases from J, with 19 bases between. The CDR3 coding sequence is TGTGCCAGCAGCGTTAATCCCCAGGGAGTCCCCGGGGAGCTGTTTTTT. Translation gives CASSVNPQGVPGELFF.

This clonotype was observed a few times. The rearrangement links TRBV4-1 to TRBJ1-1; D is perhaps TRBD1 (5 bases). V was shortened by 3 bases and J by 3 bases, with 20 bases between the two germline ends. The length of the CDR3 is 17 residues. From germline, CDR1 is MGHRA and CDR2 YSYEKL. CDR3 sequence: CASSQSGVPGEHTEAFF. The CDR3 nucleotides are TGCGCCAGCAGCCAGTCGGGGGTCCCCGGGGAGCACACTGAAGCTTTCTTT.

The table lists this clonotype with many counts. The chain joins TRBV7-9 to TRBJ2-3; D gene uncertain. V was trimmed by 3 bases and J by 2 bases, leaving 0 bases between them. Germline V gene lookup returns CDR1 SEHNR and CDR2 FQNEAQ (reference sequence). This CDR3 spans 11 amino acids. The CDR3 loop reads CASSFTDTQYF. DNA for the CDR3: TGTGCCAGCAGCTTCACAGATACGCAGTATTTT. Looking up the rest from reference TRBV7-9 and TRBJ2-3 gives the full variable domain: DTGVSQNPRHKITKRGQNVTFRCDPISEHNRLYWYRQTLGQGPEFLTYFQNEAQLEKSRLLSDRFSAERPKGSFSTLEIQRTEQGDSAMYLCASSFTDTQYFGPGTRLTVL.

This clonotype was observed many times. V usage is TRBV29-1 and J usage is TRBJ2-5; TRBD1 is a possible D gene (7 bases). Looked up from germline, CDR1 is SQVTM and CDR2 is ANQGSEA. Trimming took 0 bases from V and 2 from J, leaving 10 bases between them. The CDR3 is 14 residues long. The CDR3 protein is CSVEDQGGQETQYF. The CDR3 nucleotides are TGCAGCGTTGAAGATCAGGGGGGACAAGAGACCCAGTACTTC. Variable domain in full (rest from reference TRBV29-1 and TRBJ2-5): SAVISQKPSRDICQRGTSLTIQCQVDSQVTMMFWYRQQPGQSLTLIATANQGSEATYESGFVIDKFPISRPNLTFSTLTVSNMSPEDSSIYLCSVEDQGGQETQYFGPGTRLLVL.

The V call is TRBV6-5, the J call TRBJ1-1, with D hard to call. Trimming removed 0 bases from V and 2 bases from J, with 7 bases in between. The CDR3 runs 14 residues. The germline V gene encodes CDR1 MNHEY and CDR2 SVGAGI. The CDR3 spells CASSYSLENTEAFF. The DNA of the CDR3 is TGTGCCAGCAGTTACTCTCTGGAAAACACTGAAGCTTTCTTT.

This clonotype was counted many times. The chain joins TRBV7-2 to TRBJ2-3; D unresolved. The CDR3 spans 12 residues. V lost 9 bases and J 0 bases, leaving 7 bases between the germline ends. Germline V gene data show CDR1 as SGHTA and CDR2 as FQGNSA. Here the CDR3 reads CASSPSTDTQYF. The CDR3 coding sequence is TGTGCCAGTAGTCCTAGCACAGATACGCAGTATTTT. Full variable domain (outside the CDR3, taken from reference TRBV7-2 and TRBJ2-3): GAGVSQSPSNKVTEKGKDVELRCDPISGHTALYWYRQSLGQGLEFLIYFQGNSAPDKSGLPSDRFSAERTGGSVSTLTIQRTQQEDSAVYLCASSPSTDTQYFGPGTRLTVL.

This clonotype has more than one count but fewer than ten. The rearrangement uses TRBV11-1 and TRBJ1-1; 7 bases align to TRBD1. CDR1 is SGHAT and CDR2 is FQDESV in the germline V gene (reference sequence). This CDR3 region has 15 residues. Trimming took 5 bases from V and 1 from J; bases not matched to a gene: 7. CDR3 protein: CASSTSGTENTEAFF. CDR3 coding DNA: TGTGCCAGCAGCACCTCCGGGACAGAGAACACTGAAGCTTTCTTT.

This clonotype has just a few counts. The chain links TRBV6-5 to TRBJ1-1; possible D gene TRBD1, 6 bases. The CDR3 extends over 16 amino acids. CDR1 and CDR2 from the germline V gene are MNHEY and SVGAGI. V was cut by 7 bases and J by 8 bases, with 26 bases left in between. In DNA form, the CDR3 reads TGTGCCAGCACCCCAATGGGCCGGGGGCGATGGGAAGAAGCTTTCTTT. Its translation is CASTPMGRGRWEEAFF.

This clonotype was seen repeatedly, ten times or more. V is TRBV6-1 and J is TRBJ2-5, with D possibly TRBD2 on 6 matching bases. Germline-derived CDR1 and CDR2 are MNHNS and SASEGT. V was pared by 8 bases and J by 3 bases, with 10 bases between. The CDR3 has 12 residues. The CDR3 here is CASGTGEETQYF. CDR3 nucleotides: TGTGCCAGCGGTACGGGGGAAGAGACCCAGTACTTC.

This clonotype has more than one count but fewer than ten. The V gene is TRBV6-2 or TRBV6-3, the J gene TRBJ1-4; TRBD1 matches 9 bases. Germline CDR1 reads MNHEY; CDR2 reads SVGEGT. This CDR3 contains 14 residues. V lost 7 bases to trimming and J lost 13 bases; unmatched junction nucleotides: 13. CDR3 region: CASTRRGATGGLFF. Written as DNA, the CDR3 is TGTGCCAGCACCCGAAGAGGCGCGACAGGGGGACTGTTTTTT.

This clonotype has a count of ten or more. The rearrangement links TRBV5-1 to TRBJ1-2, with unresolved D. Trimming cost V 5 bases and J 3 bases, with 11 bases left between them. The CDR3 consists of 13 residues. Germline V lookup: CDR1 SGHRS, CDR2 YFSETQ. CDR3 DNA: TGCGCCAGCAGTTCGCGCCTGGACTATGGCTACACCTTC. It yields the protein CASSSRLDYGYTF.

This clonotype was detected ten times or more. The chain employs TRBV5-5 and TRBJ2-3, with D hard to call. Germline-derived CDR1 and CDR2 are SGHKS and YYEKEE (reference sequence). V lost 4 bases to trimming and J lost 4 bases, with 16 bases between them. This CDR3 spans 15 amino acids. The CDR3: CASSPSLTAPDTQYF. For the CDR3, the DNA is TGTGCCAGCAGCCCGTCCCTGACGGCCCCAGATACGCAGTATTTT.

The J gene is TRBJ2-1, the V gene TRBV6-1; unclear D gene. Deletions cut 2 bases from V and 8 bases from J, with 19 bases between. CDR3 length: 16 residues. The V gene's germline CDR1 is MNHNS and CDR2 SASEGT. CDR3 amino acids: CASSELTGGDYYEQFF. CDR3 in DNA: TGTGCCAGCAGTGAACTAACTGGCGGAGATTACTATGAGCAGTTCTTC.

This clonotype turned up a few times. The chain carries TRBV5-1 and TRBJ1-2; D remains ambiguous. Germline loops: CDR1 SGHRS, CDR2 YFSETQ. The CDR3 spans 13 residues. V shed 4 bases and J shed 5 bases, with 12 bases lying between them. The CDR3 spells CASSVDTLYGYTF. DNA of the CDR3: TGCGCCAGCAGCGTAGACACTCTATATGGCTACACCTTC.

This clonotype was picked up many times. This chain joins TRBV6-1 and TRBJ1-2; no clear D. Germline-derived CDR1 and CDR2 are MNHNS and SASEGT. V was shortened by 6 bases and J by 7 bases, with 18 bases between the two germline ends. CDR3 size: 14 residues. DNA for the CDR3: TGTGCCAGCAGGGAGGTAGGAGGACGGGGTGGCTACACCTTC. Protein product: CASREVGGRGGYTF.

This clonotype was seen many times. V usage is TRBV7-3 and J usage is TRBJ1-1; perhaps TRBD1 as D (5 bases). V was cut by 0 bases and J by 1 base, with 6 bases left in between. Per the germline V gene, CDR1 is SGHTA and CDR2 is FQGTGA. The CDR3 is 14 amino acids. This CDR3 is CASSLTGQNTEAFF. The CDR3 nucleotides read TGTGCCAGCAGCTTAACGGGGCAGAACACTGAAGCTTTCTTT.

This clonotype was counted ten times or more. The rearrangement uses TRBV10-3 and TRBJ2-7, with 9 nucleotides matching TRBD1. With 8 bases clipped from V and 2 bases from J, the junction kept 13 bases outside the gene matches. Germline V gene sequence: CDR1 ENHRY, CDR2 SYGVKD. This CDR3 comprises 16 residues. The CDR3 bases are TGTGCCATCGGGACAGGGTCCCAAAACCATCCCTACGAGCAGTACGTC. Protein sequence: CAIGTGSQNHPYEQYV.

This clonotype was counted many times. CDR3 residues: CASSYEPGRTSYEQYV. The CDR3 region has the DNA TGTGCCAGCAGTTACGAACCGGGACGCACATCCTACGAGCAGTACGTC. V and J are TRBV6-6 and TRBJ2-7; D possibly uses TRBD1 or TRBD2 (5 bases each). The CDR3 consists of 16 residues. Germline CDR1 and CDR2: MNHNY and SVGAGI (reference sequence). Trimming shortened V by 2 bases and J by 1 base, and 15 bases separated the two germline ends.

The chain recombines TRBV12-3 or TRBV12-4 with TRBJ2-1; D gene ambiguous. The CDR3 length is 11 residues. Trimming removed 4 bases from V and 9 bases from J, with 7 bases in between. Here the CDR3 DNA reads TGTGCCAGCAGTTCTTCCGGTGAGCAGTTCTTC. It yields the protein CASSSSGEQFF.

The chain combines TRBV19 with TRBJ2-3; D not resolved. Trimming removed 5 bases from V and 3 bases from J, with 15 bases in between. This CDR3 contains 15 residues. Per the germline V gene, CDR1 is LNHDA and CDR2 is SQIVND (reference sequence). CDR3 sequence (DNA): TGTGCCAGTAGTCGTCAGTACGTCAGGACAGATACGCAGTATTTT. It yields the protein CASSRQYVRTDTQYF. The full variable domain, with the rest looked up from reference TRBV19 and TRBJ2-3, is DGGITQSPKYLFRKEGQNVTLSCEQNLNHDAMYWYRQDPGQGLRLIYYSQIVNDFQKGDIAEGYSVSREKKESFPLTVTSAQKNPTAFYLCASSRQYVRTDTQYFGPGTRLTVL.